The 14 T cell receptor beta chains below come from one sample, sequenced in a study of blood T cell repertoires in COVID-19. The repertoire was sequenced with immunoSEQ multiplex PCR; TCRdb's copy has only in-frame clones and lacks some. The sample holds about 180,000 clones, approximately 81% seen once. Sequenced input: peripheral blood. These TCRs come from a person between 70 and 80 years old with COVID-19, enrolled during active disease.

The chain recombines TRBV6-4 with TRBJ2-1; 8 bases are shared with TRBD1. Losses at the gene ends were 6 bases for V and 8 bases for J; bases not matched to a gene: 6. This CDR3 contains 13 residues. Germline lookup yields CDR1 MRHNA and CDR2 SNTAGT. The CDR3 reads CASSVDRGDEQFF. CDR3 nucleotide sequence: TGTGCCAGCAGCGTAGACAGGGGCGATGAGCAGTTCTTC.

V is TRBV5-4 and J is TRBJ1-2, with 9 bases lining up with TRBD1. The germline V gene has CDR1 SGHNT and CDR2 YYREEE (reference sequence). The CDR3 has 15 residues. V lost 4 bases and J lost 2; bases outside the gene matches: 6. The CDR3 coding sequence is TGTGCCAGCAGCCCATCCGGGACAGGGAACTATGGCTACACCTTC. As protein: CASSPSGTGNYGYTF.

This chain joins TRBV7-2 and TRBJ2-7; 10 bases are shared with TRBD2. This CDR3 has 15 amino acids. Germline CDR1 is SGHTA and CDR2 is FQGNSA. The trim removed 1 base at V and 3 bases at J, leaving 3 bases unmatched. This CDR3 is CASSLGLAGDYEQYF. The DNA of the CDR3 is TGTGCCAGCAGCTTAGGTCTAGCGGGGGACTACGAGCAGTACTTC.

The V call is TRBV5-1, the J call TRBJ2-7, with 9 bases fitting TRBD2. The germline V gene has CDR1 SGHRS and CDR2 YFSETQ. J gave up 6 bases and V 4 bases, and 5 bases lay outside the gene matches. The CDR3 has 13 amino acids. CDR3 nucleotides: TGCGCCAGCAGCCGAGCGGGAGGAATCGAGCAGTACTTC. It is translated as CASSRAGGIEQYF.

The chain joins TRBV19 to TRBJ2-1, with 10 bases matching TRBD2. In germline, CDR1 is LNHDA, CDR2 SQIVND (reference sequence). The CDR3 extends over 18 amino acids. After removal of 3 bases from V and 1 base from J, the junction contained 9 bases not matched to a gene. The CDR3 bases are TGTGCCAGTAGTATTAGTAGCGGGAGGACCTCATCCTACAATGAGCAGTTCTTC. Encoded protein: CASSISSGRTSSYNEQFF. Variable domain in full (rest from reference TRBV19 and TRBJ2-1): DGGITQSPKYLFRKEGQNVTLSCEQNLNHDAMYWYRQDPGQGLRLIYYSQIVNDFQKGDIAEGYSVSREKKESFPLTVTSAQKNPTAFYLCASSISSGRTSSYNEQFFGPGTRLTVL.

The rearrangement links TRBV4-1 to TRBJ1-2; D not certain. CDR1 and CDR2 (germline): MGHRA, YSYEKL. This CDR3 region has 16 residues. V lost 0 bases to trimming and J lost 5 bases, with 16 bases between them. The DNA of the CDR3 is TGCGCCAGCAGCCAAGATTTGGCAGGAGGATATTATGGCTACACCTTC. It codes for CASSQDLAGGYYGYTF.

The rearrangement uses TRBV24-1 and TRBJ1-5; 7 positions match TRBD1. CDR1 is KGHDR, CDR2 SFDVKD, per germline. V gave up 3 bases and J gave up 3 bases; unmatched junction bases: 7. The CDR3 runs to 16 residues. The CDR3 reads CATSDPSTGDNQPQHF. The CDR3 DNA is TGTGCCACCAGTGATCCCTCAACAGGGGACAATCAGCCCCAGCATTTT.

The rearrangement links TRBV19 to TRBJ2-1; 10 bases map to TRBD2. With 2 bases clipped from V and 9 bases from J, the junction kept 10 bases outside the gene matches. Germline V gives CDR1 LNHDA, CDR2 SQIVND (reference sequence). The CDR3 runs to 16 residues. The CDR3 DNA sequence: TGTGCCAGTAGTATAAGGCCAGCTAGCGGGAGTGTTGAGCAGTTCTTC. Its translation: CASSIRPASGSVEQFF.

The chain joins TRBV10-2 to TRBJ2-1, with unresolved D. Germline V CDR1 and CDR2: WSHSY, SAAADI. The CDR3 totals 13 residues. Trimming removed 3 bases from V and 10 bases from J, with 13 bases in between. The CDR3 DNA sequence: TGCGCCAGCAGTGACGCCCAAGTCGGGGAGCAGTTCTTC. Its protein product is CASSDAQVGEQFF.

The CDR3 spells CASSPGLAGLETQYF. The CDR3 nucleotides are TGTGCCAGCAGTCCGGGACTAGCGGGGTTGGAGACCCAGTACTTC. V is TRBV2 and J is TRBJ2-5; 13 nucleotides line up with TRBD2. The CDR3 length is 15 residues. Germline CDR1 and CDR2: SNHLY and FYNNEI. V shed 5 bases and J 5 bases; nucleotides not matched to a gene: 5.

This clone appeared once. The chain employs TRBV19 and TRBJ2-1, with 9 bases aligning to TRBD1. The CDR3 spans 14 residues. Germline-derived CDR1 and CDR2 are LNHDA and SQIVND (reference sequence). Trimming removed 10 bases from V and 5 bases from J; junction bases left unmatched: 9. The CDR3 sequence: CATQGQGGNNEQFF. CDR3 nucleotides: TGTGCCACCCAGGGACAGGGAGGAAACAATGAGCAGTTCTTC.

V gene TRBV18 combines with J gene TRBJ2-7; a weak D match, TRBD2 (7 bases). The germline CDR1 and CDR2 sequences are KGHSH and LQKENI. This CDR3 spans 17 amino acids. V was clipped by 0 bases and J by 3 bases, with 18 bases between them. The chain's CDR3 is CASSPPNAAGASYEQYF. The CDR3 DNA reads TGTGCCAGCTCACCACCCAACGCTGCGGGGGCAAGCTACGAGCAGTACTTC.

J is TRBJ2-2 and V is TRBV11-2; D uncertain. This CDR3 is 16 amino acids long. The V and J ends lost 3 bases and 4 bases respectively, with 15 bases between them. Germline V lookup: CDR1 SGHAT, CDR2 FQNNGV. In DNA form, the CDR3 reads TGTGCCAGCAGCTTTAATTCGGGTCTGGGCACCGGGGAGCTGTTTTTT. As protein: CASSFNSGLGTGELFF.

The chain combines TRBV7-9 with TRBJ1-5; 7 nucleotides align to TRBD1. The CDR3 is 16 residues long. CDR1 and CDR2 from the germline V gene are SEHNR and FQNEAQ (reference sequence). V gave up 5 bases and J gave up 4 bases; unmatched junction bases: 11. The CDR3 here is CASSQGVGDRNQPQHF. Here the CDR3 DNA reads TGTGCCAGCAGCCAGGGGGTGGGGGATCGGAATCAGCCCCAGCATTTT. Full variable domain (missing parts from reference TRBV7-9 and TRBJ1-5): DTGVSQNPRHKITKRGQNVTFRCDPISEHNRLYWYRQTLGQGPEFLTYFQNEAQLEKSRLLSDRFSAERPKGSFSTLEIQRTEQGDSAMYLCASSQGVGDRNQPQHFGDGTRLSIL.